One sample yielded the 15 T cell receptor beta chains listed below, sequenced in a study of blood T cell repertoires in COVID-19. The table came from immunoSEQ multiplex PCR; TCRdb's copy has only in-frame clones and leaves some out. The table shows some 200,000 clones, with approximately 80% occurring only once. The sample was peripheral blood. Receptor source: an elderly woman with COVID-19, enrolled during active disease.

The chain carries TRBV4-2 and TRBJ1-6, with 8 bases that match TRBD1. CDR1 and CDR2 from the germline V gene are LGHNA and YNFKEQ. After removal of 3 bases from V and 9 bases from J, the junction contained 19 bases not matched to a gene. The CDR3 has 19 residues. This chain's CDR3 is CASSHEPGTGPLTFSPLHF. The CDR3 DNA reads as TGTGCCAGCAGCCATGAACCCGGGACAGGCCCCCTAACATTTTCACCCCTCCACTTT.

The CDR3 reads CASSFEGGTYEQYF. The CDR3, as DNA: TGCGCCAGCAGCTTCGAGGGAGGAACCTACGAGCAGTACTTC. The gene calls are TRBV5-1 and TRBJ2-7, with D tentatively TRBD2 (6 bases). CDR1 is SGHRS, CDR2 YFSETQ, per germline. This CDR3 spans 14 amino acids. V was shortened by 2 bases and J by 2 bases, with 11 bases between the two germline ends.

The CDR3 spells CASSQGAGSYGYTF. The CDR3 nucleotides are TGTGCCAGCAGCCAAGGGGCAGGAAGCTATGGCTACACCTTC. The chain recombines TRBV4-2 with TRBJ1-2; D unresolved. With 1 base removed from V and 4 bases from J, the gap between germline ends came to 10 bases. CDR3 length: 14 residues. The germline gives CDR1 LGHNA, CDR2 YNFKEQ.

CDR3 nucleotides: TGTGCCAGCAGCTTAGGTGGGGCGCCCTACGAGCAGTACTTC. Translated, it gives CASSLGGAPYEQYF. V is TRBV11-3 and J is TRBJ2-7; D might be TRBD1 (5 bases). Germline CDR1 reads SGHNT; CDR2 reads YENEEA. Trimming removed 1 base at V and 2 bases at J, with 9 bases between. The CDR3 loop spans 14 amino acids.

The V gene is TRBV5-6, the J gene TRBJ1-1; a possible D gene is TRBD1 (5 bases). Germline V gene sequence: CDR1 SGHDT, CDR2 YYEEEE. The CDR3 runs 14 residues. V dropped 2 bases and J dropped 0 bases, with 8 bases sitting between them. The CDR3 DNA is TGTGCCAGCAGCTTTCGGGGGGTGAACACTGAAGCTTTCTTT. This translates into CASSFRGVNTEAFF.

The chain has TRBV4-2 and TRBJ1-1; 7 nucleotides agree with TRBD1. This CDR3 is 13 amino acids long. After removal of 2 bases from V and 7 bases from J, the junction contained 4 bases not matched to a gene. Germline V lookup: CDR1 LGHNA, CDR2 YNFKEQ. The CDR3 loop is CASSQPGTVEAFF. Written as DNA, the CDR3 is TGTGCCAGCAGCCAACCCGGGACAGTTGAAGCTTTCTTT.

This chain uses TRBV5-5 with TRBJ1-3; 10 nucleotides line up with TRBD1. V was pared by 4 bases and J by 0 bases, with 4 bases of the junction left unmatched. Germline V lookup: CDR1 SGHKS, CDR2 YYEKEE (reference sequence). The CDR3 has 16 residues. The DNA for the CDR3 is TGTGCCAGCAGCCCTGGGACAGGGGCCTCTGGAAACACCATATATTTT. It translates to CASSPGTGASGNTIYF.

V and J are TRBV27 and TRBJ1-2, with 8 bases fitting TRBD1. The V and J ends lost 5 bases and 2 bases, in that order; junction bases with no gene match: 4. The germline CDR1 and CDR2 sequences are MNHEY and SMNVEV (reference sequence). There are 14 residues in the CDR3. This chain's CDR3 is CASSARQGNYGYTF. In nucleotides, the CDR3 is TGTGCCAGCAGTGCCCGACAGGGGAACTATGGCTACACCTTC.

The chain has TRBV7-6 and TRBJ1-6; 10 bases match TRBD1. V lost 5 bases to trimming and J lost 6 bases; unmatched junction nucleotides: 4. The germline V gene encodes CDR1 SGHVS and CDR2 FNYEAQ. The CDR3 loop spans 15 amino acids. The CDR3 DNA follows: TGTGCCAGCAGCAAAGGGACAGGGGCTAATTCACCCCTCCACTTT. Translating gives CASSKGTGANSPLHF.

The V gene is TRBV24-1, the J gene TRBJ2-1, with 14 bases lining up with TRBD2. Germline-derived CDR1 and CDR2 are KGHDR and SFDVKD. The junction had 11 bases not matched to a gene; V was cut back by 7 bases and J by 10 bases. CDR3 length: 16 amino acids. CDR3 sequence: CATRGSSGLAGDEQFF. The CDR3, as DNA: TGTGCCACCAGGGGTAGCTCGGGACTAGCGGGAGACGAGCAGTTCTTC.

The J gene is TRBJ1-1, the V gene TRBV5-4; possibly TRBD1 for D (5 bases). Germline CDR1 SGHNT, CDR2 YYREEE (reference sequence). Trimming removed 4 bases from V and 0 bases from J, with 28 bases in between. CDR3 length equals 20 residues. CDR3 in DNA: TGTGCCAGCAGCGAGATTATATTAGACAGACACTTCAACATGAACACTGAAGCTTTCTTT. Translation: CASSEIILDRHFNMNTEAFF. Based on the CDR3 plus reference TRBV5-4 and TRBJ1-1, the full variable domain is ETGVTQSPTHLIKTRGQQVTLRCSSQSGHNTVSWYQQALGQGPQFIFQYYREEENGRGNFPPRFSGLQFPNYSSELNVNALELDDSALYLCASSEIILDRHFNMNTEAFFGQGTRLTVV.

This clone is a singleton in its sample. This chain connects TRBV29-1 to TRBJ1-1; TRBD1 aligns across 10 bases. From germline, CDR1 is SQVTM and CDR2 ANQGSEA. The V segment lost 7 bases and the J segment 7 bases; nucleotides outside the gene matches: 6. This CDR3 is 12 amino acids long. The CDR3 spells CSDQTGGGEAFF. The CDR3, as DNA: TGCAGCGACCAGACAGGGGGCGGTGAAGCTTTCTTT.

The V and J genes are TRBV7-6 and TRBJ2-7; D may be TRBD1 (5 bases). The CDR3 loop spans 16 amino acids. The V gene's germline CDR1 is SGHVS and CDR2 FNYEAQ. Trimming left V 0 bases short and J 2 bases short, with 14 bases between. The CDR3 sequence: CASSLAPDSQAYEQYF. CDR3 sequence (DNA): TGTGCCAGCAGCTTAGCCCCAGACAGCCAAGCCTACGAGCAGTACTTC.

The rearrangement links TRBV7-8 to TRBJ2-7, with 7 bases fitting TRBD1. Germline V CDR1 and CDR2: SGHVS, FQNEAQ. The CDR3 contains 16 residues. The V and J ends lost 0 bases and 4 bases, in that order; junction bases with no gene match: 9. The CDR3 nucleotides are TGTGCCAGCAGCTTAGCGGGCAGGGGGAAGGGGTACGAGCAGTACTTC. Translating it yields CASSLAGRGKGYEQYF.

This clone has a single count. The chain joins TRBV5-5 to TRBJ2-7; possible D gene TRBD1, 6 bases. There are 17 residues in the CDR3. The germline V and J ends were trimmed by 0 bases and 6 bases, with 22 bases remaining between them. The germline V gene encodes CDR1 SGHKS and CDR2 YYEKEE (reference sequence). CDR3 nucleotides: TGTGCCAGCAGCTTGGCGGCAACAGGGATGATCCGGGGCGAGCAGTACTTC. Its protein is CASSLAATGMIRGEQYF.